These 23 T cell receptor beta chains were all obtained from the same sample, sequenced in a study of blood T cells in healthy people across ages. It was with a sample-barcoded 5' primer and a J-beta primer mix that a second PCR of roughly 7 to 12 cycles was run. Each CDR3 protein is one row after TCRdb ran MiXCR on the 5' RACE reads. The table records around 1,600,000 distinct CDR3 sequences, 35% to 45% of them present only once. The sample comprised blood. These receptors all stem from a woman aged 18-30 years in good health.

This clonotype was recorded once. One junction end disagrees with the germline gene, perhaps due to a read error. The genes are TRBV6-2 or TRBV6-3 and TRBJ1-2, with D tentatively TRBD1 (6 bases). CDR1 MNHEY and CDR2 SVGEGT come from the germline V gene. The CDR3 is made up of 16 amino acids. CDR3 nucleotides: TGTGCCTGCAGACCTAAGACGGGGGCCGGGGTCTATGGCTACACCTTC. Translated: CACRPKTGAGVYGYTF.

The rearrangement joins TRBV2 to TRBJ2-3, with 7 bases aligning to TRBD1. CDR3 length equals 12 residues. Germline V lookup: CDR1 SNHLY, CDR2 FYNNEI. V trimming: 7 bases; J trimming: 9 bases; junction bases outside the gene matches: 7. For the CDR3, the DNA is TGTGCCAGCAAGCTGCACAGGGGCACGCAGTATTTT. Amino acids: CASKLHRGTQYF.

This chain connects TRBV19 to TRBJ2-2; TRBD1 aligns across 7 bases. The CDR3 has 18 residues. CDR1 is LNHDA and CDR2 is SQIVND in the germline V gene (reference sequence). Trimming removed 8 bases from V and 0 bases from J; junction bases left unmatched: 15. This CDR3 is CASGVWTGDYANTGELFF. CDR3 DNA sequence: TGTGCCAGTGGTGTCTGGACAGGAGATTATGCGAACACCGGGGAGCTGTTTTTT.

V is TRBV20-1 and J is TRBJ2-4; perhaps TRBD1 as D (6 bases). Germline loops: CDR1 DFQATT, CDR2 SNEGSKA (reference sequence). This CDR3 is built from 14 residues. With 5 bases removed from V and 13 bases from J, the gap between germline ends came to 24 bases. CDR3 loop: CSAPDRSKLVEQYF. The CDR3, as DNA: TGCAGTGCTCCGGACAGAAGCAAGTTGGTAGAGCAGTACTTC.

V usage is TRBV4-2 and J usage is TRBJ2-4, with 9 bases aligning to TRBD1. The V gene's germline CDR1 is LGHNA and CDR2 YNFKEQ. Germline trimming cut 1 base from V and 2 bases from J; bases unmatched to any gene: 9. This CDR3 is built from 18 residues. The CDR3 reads CASSQASTGGMTKNIQYF. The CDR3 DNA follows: TGTGCCAGCAGCCAAGCGTCGACAGGGGGAATGACCAAAAACATTCAGTACTTC.

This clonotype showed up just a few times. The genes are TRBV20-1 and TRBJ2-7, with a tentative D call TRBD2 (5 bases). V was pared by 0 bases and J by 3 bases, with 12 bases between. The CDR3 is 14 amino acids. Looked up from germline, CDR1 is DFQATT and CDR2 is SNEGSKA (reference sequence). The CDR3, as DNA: TGCAGTGCTAGAGATTCGGAGCGGAACTACGAGCAGTACTTC. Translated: CSARDSERNYEQYF.

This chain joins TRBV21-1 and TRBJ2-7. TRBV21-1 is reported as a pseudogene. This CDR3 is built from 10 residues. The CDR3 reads CASSNSEQYF. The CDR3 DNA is TGTGCCAGCAGCAATTCCGAGCAGTACTTC.

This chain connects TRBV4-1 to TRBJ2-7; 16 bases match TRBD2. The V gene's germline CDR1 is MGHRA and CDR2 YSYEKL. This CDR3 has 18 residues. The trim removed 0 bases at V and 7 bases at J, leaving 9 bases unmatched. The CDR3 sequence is CASSQDRLGTSGGDEQYF. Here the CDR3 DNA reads TGCGCCAGCAGCCAAGATCGGCTAGGGACTAGCGGGGGGGATGAGCAGTACTTC.

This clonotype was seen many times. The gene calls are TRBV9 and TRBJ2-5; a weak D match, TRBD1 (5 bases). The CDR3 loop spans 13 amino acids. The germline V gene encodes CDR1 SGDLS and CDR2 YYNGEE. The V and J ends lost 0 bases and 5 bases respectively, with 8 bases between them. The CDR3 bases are TGTGCCAGCAGCGTAGTGCCAGGGGAGACCCAGTACTTC. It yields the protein CASSVVPGETQYF.

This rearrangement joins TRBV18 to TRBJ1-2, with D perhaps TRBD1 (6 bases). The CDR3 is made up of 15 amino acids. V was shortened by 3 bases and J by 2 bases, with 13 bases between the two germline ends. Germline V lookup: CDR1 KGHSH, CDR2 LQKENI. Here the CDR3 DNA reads TGTGCCAGCTCACCGAGTACAGGGTTGAACTATGGCTACACCTTC. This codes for CASSPSTGLNYGYTF.

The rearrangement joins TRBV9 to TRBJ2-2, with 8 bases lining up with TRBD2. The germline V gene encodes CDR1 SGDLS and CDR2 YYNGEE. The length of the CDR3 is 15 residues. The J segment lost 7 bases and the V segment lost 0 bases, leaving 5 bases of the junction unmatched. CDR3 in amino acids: CASSVGRAGVGELFF. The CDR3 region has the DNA TGTGCCAGCAGCGTAGGTCGAGCGGGAGTCGGGGAGCTGTTTTTT.

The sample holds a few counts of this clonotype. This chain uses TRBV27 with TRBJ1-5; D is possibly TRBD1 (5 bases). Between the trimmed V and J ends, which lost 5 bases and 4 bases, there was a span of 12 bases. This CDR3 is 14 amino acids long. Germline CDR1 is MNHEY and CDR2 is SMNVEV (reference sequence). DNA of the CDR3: TGTGCCAGCAGTCACCCAGGGAGTAATCAGCCCCAGCATTTT. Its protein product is CASSHPGSNQPQHF.

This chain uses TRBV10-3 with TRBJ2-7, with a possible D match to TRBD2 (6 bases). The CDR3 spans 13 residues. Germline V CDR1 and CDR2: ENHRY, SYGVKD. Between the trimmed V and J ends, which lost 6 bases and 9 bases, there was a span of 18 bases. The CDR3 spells CAISGREAITQYF. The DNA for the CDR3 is TGTGCCATCAGCGGAAGGGAGGCTATAACGCAGTACTTC.

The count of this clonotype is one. CDR3 sequence: CASSYISQETQYF. The CDR3 nucleotides read TGTGCCAGCAGTTACATATCCCAAGAGACCCAGTACTTC. This chain uses TRBV6-2 or TRBV6-3 with TRBJ2-5; D is undetermined. Germline loops: CDR1 MNHEY, CDR2 SVGEGT. CDR3 length: 13 residues. Trimming shortened V by 2 bases and J by 1 base, and 5 bases separated the two germline ends.

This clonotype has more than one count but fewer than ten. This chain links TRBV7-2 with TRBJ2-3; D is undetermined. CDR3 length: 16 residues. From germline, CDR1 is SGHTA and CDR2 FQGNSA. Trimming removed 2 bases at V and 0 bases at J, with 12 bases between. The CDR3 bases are TGTGCCAGCAGCTTAATGGTGCCCTCTAGCACAGATACGCAGTATTTT. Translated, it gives CASSLMVPSSTDTQYF.

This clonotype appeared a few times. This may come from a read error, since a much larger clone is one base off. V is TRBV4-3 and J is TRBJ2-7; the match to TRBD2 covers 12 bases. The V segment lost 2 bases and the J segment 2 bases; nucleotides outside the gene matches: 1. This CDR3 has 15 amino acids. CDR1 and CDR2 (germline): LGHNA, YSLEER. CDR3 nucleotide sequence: TGCGCCAGCAGCCAAAGACTAGCGGGGGCCTACGAGCAGTACTTC. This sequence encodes CASSQRLAGAYEQYF.

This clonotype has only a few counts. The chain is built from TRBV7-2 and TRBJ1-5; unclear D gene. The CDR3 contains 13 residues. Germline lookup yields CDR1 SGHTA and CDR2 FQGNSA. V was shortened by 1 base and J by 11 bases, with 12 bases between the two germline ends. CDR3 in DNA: TGTGCCAGCAGCTTAGTGTTTAGTGTGGCCCAGCATTTT. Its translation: CASSLVFSVAQHF.

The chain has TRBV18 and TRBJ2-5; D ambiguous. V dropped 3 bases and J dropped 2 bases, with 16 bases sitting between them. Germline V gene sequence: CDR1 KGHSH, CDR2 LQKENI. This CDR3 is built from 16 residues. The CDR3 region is CASSPQTATRQETQYF. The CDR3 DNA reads TGTGCCAGCTCACCTCAGACGGCAACAAGACAAGAGACCCAGTACTTC.

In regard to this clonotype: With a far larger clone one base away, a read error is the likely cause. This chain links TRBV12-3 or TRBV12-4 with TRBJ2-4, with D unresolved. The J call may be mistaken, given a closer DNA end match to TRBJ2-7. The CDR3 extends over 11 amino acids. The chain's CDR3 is CVSSRRYEQYF. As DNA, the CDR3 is TGTGTCAGCAGTAGACGTTACGAGCAGTACTTC.

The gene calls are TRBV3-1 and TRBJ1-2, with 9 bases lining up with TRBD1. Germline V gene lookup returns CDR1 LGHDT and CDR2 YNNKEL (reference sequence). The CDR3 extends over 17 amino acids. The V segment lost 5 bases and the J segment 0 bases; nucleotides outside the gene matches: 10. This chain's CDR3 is CASSTTDRGLANYGYTF. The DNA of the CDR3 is TGTGCCAGCAGCACGACGGACAGGGGCCTCGCTAACTATGGCTACACCTTC.

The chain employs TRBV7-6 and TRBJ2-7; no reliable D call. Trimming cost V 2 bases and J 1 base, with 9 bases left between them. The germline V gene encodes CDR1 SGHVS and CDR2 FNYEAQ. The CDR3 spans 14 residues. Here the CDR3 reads CASSLIPRSYEQYF. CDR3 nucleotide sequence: TGTGCCAGCAGCTTAATCCCCAGGTCCTACGAGCAGTACTTC.

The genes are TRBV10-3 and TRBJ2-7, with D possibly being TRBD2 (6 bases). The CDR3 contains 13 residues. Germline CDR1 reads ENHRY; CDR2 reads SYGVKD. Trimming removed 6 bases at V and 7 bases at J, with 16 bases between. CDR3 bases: TGTGCCATCAGGGAACGGGACTTCAATGAGCAGTACTTC. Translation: CAIRERDFNEQYF.

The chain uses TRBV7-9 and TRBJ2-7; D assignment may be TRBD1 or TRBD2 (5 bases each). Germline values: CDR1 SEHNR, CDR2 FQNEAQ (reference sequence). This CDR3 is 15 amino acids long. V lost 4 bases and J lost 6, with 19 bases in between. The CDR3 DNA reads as TGTGCCAGCAGCTCATCCGGGACCGGCCGGTGCGAGCAGTACTTC. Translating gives CASSSSGTGRCEQYF.